What follows are 26 T cell receptor beta chains derived from one specimen sequenced in a study of the immune and genomic landscape of osteosarcoma. The post-treatment osteosarcoma tumors were primary, local recurrence or metastasis specimens from poor-prognosis patients. Profiled with immunoSEQ multiplex PCR; TCRdb holds only in-frame clones, not every one. The table records a few thousand clones, 77% of them present only once. Sequencing used osteosarcoma tumor tissue from the lung. These receptors were obtained from a human donor with osteosarcoma.

The rearrangement links TRBV5-1 to TRBJ2-4, with D perhaps TRBD2 (5 bases). In germline, CDR1 is SGHRS, CDR2 YFSETQ. V was clipped by 4 bases and J by 0 bases, with 14 bases between them. This CDR3 has 16 residues. The CDR3 bases are TGCGCCAGCAGCCCAACGGGATTGCTAGCCAAAAACATTCAGTACTTC. It specifies CASSPTGLLAKNIQYF.

The V call is TRBV11-2, the J call TRBJ2-7, with D perhaps matching TRBD2 (5 bases). The V and J ends lost 5 bases and 4 bases respectively, with 21 bases between them. This CDR3 is 16 amino acids long. Germline CDR1 reads SGHAT; CDR2 reads FQNNGV. CDR3 residues: CASSPGWLGGAYEQYF. CDR3 nucleotide sequence: TGTGCCAGCAGCCCCGGGTGGCTCGGAGGTGCTTACGAGCAGTACTTC.

The V gene is TRBV30, the J gene TRBJ2-7; D uncertain. The CDR3 is 14 residues long. V shed 1 base and J shed 0 bases, with 10 bases lying between them. The germline gives CDR1 GTSNPN, CDR2 SVGIG (reference sequence). Here the CDR3 reads CAWSGRQSSYEQYF. CDR3 sequence (DNA): TGTGCCTGGAGTGGGCGTCAAAGCTCCTACGAGCAGTACTTC.

The V gene is TRBV30, the J gene TRBJ1-6, with D possibly matching TRBD1 (5 bases). The germline CDR1 and CDR2 sequences are GTSNPN and SVGIG (reference sequence). CDR3 length: 13 amino acids. Trimming cost V 1 base and J 6 bases, with 7 bases left between them. The CDR3 DNA sequence: TGTGCCTGGAGTGCCCAGGGTAATTCACCCCTCCACTTT. Amino acids: CAWSAQGNSPLHF.

The V and J genes are TRBV5-1 and TRBJ2-7; D is possibly TRBD1 (5 bases). The germline V and J ends were trimmed by 0 bases and 5 bases, with 18 bases remaining between them. From germline, CDR1 is SGHRS and CDR2 YFSETQ. The CDR3 loop spans 16 amino acids. CDR3 nucleotide sequence: TGCGCCAGCAGCTTGGGGTGGGGCGGTCCCGTTGACGAGCAGTACTTC. It translates to CASSLGWGGPVDEQYF.

This clone is large. The chain uses TRBV9 and TRBJ1-1; D is ambiguous. V lost 3 bases and J 3 bases, leaving 6 bases between the germline ends. The CDR3 contains 12 residues. Germline loops: CDR1 SGDLS, CDR2 YYNGEE. CDR3 amino acids: CASSAPDTEAFF. In DNA, the CDR3 is TGTGCCAGCAGCGCCCCTGACACTGAAGCTTTCTTT.

This clone has only a few counts. This sequence joins TRBV7-9 and TRBJ2-1; 7 bases line up with TRBD2. CDR1 is SEHNR, CDR2 FQNEAQ, per germline (reference sequence). The CDR3 has 16 amino acids. Trimming cost V 4 bases and J 0 bases; bases outside gene matches: 6. The DNA of the CDR3 is TGTGCCAGCAGCTACCAAGCGGGAAGCTCCTACAATGAGCAGTTCTTC. The encoded protein is CASSYQAGSSYNEQFF.

The chain links TRBV19 to TRBJ2-1, with 11 bases aligning to TRBD2. The J segment lost 8 bases and the V segment lost 6 bases, leaving 9 bases of the junction unmatched. There are 15 residues in the CDR3. Germline CDR1 is LNHDA and CDR2 is SQIVND (reference sequence). This CDR3 reads CASRKTSGRLDEQFF. The CDR3, as DNA: TGTGCCAGTAGGAAAACTAGCGGGAGACTCGATGAGCAGTTCTTC. The whole variable domain, filled in from reference TRBV19 and TRBJ2-1, reads DGGITQSPKYLFRKEGQNVTLSCEQNLNHDAMYWYRQDPGQGLRLIYYSQIVNDFQKGDIAEGYSVSREKKESFPLTVTSAQKNPTAFYLCASRKTSGRLDEQFFGPGTRLTVL.

This clone was recorded once. CDR3 coding DNA: TGTGCCAGCAGTGCCCCCGGGACCCCTAATGAAAAACTGTTTTTT. Protein: CASSAPGTPNEKLFF. The genes are TRBV6-5 and TRBJ1-4; possible D gene TRBD1, 5 bases. Between the trimmed V and J ends, which lost 5 bases and 3 bases, there was a span of 13 bases. Germline V gives CDR1 MNHEY, CDR2 SVGAGI. The length of the CDR3 is 15 residues.

The V and J genes are TRBV7-8 and TRBJ1-4; possible D gene TRBD1, 6 bases. Per the germline V gene, CDR1 is SGHVS and CDR2 is FQNEAQ. With 5 bases removed from V and 5 bases from J, the gap between germline ends came to 12 bases. The CDR3 is made up of 14 amino acids. For the CDR3, the DNA is TGTGCCAGCAGCCGCAACAGGGCAAATGAAAAACTGTTTTTT. Its translation is CASSRNRANEKLFF.

The rearrangement links TRBV19 to TRBJ2-1; D not resolved. The CDR3 consists of 13 residues. Trimming shortened V by 1 base and J by 7 bases, and 8 bases separated the two germline ends. CDR1 LNHDA and CDR2 SQIVND come from the germline V gene (reference sequence). CDR3 DNA: TGTGCCAGTAGTATAGTCCTAGGGAATGAGCAGTTCTTC. Translation gives CASSIVLGNEQFF.

The chain links TRBV18 to TRBJ1-1; D is perhaps TRBD1 (5 bases). Looked up from germline, CDR1 is KGHSH and CDR2 is LQKENI. There are 16 residues in the CDR3. Trimming took 4 bases from V and 1 from J, leaving 16 bases between them. Here the CDR3 DNA reads TGTGCCAGCTCACTCGGGACGGGGGTCGGGAACACTGAAGCTTTCTTT. It encodes CASSLGTGVGNTEAFF.

This clone has more than one count but fewer than ten. The rearrangement uses TRBV6-5 and TRBJ1-2; D uncertain. The CDR3 loop spans 13 amino acids. Germline V gene data show CDR1 as MNHEY and CDR2 as SVGAGI. V lost 7 bases and J lost 1, with 10 bases in between. CDR3 in DNA: TGTGCCAGCACTCATGGGGTTAACTATGGCTACACCTTC. Its translation: CASTHGVNYGYTF.

This clone was picked up one time. J is TRBJ2-1 and V is TRBV4-3, with 9 bases matching TRBD2. With V trimmed by 0 bases and J by 10 bases, 7 bases remained unmatched. This CDR3 has 15 residues. The germline CDR1 and CDR2 sequences are LGHNA and YSLEER. Written as DNA, the CDR3 is TGCGCCAGCAGCCAAGATTCAGGGACTAGCTCGGAGCAGTTCTTC. Its protein is CASSQDSGTSSEQFF.

The chain has TRBV5-4 and TRBJ1-1, with no clear D. Trimming stripped 3 bases from V and 0 bases from J, with 6 bases between. The V gene's germline CDR1 is SGHNT and CDR2 YYREEE (reference sequence). The CDR3 extends over 13 amino acids. CDR3 DNA: TGTGCCAGCAGCTCCCACATGAACACTGAAGCTTTCTTT. It yields the protein CASSSHMNTEAFF.

This clone was picked up a small number of times. The gene calls are TRBV5-4 and TRBJ1-2; tentative D call: TRBD1 (6 bases). CDR1 and CDR2 (germline): SGHNT, YYREEE (reference sequence). CDR3 size: 14 residues. V lost 0 bases, J lost 6 bases, and 12 bases lay in between. Here the CDR3 reads CASSLARGSNGYTF. CDR3 DNA sequence: TGTGCCAGCAGCTTGGCCAGGGGTTCTAATGGCTACACCTTC.

This clone showed up just once. The rearrangement uses TRBV5-1 and TRBJ2-1; D not certain. This CDR3 spans 13 amino acids. Trimming took 3 bases from V and 8 from J, leaving 12 bases between them. Germline V gene lookup returns CDR1 SGHRS and CDR2 YFSETQ. CDR3 sequence (DNA): TGCGCCAGCAGCTCTCGACTGTCGGATGAGCAGTTCTTC. This sequence encodes CASSSRLSDEQFF.

Note on this clone: At one boundary the junction diverges from the germline segment, which might be a read error. The chain couples TRBV7-2 to TRBJ2-1; 11 bases agree with TRBD2. There are 15 residues in the CDR3. Germline V gene sequence: CDR1 SGHTA, CDR2 FQGNSA. CDR3 sequence: CASSLVAGGHNKQFF. CDR3 nucleotide sequence: TGTGCCAGCAGCTTGGTAGCGGGAGGGCACAATAAGCAGTTCTTC.

The gene calls are TRBV19 and TRBJ2-7, with a tentative D call TRBD1 (5 bases). V was pared by 6 bases and J by 5 bases, with 20 bases between. The CDR3 length is 15 residues. Germline CDR1 reads LNHDA; CDR2 reads SQIVND (reference sequence). CDR3 sequence (DNA): TGTGCCAGTAGAAAACGTGGCACAGGCGGTCACGAGCAGTACTTC. This encodes CASRKRGTGGHEQYF.

This clone was recorded a few times. V and J are TRBV9 and TRBJ1-1; D is unclear. V dropped 4 bases and J dropped 10 bases, with 17 bases sitting between them. From germline, CDR1 is SGDLS and CDR2 YYNGEE. The CDR3 contains 13 residues. The CDR3 is CASSLGPSRGAFF. The CDR3 nucleotides read TGTGCCAGCAGCCTCGGGCCCTCCCGGGGAGCTTTCTTT.

The V gene is TRBV30, the J gene TRBJ1-1; D is unresolved. The CDR3 sequence is 12 residues long. The V gene's germline CDR1 is GTSNPN and CDR2 SVGIG (reference sequence). V lost 3 bases and J lost 4, with 9 bases in between. Here the CDR3 reads CAWREDSTEAFF. In nucleotides, the CDR3 is TGTGCCTGGAGGGAGGATAGCACTGAAGCTTTCTTT.

V is TRBV7-6 and J is TRBJ2-3, with 7 bases fitting TRBD2. Germline V gene sequence: CDR1 SGHVS, CDR2 FNYEAQ. This CDR3 is built from 15 residues. Trimming removed 2 bases from V and 4 bases from J; junction bases left unmatched: 6. The CDR3 DNA is TGTGCCAGCAGCTTATATACGGGAGGCCCAGATACGCAGTATTTT. Protein: CASSLYTGGPDTQYF. The full variable domain, with the rest looked up from reference TRBV7-6 and TRBJ2-3, is GAGVSQSPRYKVTKRGQDVALRCDPISGHVSLYWYRQALGQGPEFLTYFNYEAQQDKSGLPNDRFSAERPEGSISTLTIQRTEQRDSAMYRCASSLYTGGPDTQYFGPGTRLTVL.

This chain uses TRBV7-9 with TRBJ1-1; D not certain. V lost 1 base to trimming and J lost 1 base, with 13 bases between them. Germline CDR1 SEHNR, CDR2 FQNEAQ (reference sequence). The CDR3 is made up of 16 amino acids. For the CDR3, the DNA is TGTGCCAGCAGCTTAGAATTCAGAAGGAGGAACACTGAAGCTTTCTTT. Translating it yields CASSLEFRRRNTEAFF.

The chain carries TRBV27 and TRBJ2-1; TRBD2 matches at 9 bases. Germline-derived CDR1 and CDR2 are MNHEY and SMNVEV (reference sequence). V trimming: 5 bases; J trimming: 7 bases; junction bases outside the gene matches: 6. The length of the CDR3 is 14 residues. The CDR3 loop is CASSIAGVENEQFF. The CDR3 nucleotides are TGTGCCAGCAGTATAGCGGGAGTTGAAAATGAGCAGTTCTTC.

The chain carries TRBV7-8 and TRBJ2-7; D may be TRBD1 (6 bases). Germline CDR1 and CDR2: SGHVS and FQNEAQ. Trimming stripped 5 bases from V and 5 bases from J, with 16 bases between. CDR3 size: 14 residues. This CDR3 is CASSLDGTLDEQYF. The DNA for the CDR3 is TGTGCCAGCAGCCTGGACGGGACACTGGACGAGCAGTACTTC.

This rearrangement joins TRBV4-2 to TRBJ2-3; no firm D call. Germline-derived CDR1 and CDR2 are LGHNA and YNFKEQ. CDR3 size: 14 residues. V was clipped by 0 bases and J by 8 bases, with 12 bases between them. In nucleotides, the CDR3 is TGTGCCAGCAGCCAAGAACTTTTCCTCTTTACGCAGTATTTT. Translated: CASSQELFLFTQYF.